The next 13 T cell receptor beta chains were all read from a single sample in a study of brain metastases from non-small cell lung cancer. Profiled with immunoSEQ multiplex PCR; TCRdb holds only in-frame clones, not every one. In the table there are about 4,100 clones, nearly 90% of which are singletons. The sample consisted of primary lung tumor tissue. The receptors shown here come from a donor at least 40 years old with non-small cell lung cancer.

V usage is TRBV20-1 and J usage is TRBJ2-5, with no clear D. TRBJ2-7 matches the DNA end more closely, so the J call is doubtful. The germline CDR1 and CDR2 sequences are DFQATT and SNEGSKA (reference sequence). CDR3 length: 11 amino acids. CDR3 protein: CSAGVTYEQYF. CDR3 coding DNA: TGCAGTGCTGGCGTGACCTACGAGCAGTACTTC.

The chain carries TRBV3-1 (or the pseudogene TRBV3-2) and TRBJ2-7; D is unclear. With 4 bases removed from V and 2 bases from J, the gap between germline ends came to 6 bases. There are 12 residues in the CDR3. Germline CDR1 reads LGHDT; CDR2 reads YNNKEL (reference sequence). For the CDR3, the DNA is TGTGCCAGCAGCCTCGATCCCTACGAGCAGTACTTC. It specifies CASSLDPYEQYF.

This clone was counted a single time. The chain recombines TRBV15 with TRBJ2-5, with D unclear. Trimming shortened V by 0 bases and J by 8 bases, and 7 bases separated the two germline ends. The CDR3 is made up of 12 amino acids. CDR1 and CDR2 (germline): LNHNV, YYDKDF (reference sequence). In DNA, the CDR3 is TGTGCCACCAGCAGAGATTGGGCAACCCAGTACTTC. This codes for CATSRDWATQYF. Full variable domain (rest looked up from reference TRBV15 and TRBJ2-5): DAMVIQNPRYQVTQFGKPVTLSCSQTLNHNVMYWYQQKSSQAPKLLFHYYDKDFNNEADTPDNFQSRRPNTSFCFLDIRSPGLGDTAMYLCATSRDWATQYFGPGTRLLVL.

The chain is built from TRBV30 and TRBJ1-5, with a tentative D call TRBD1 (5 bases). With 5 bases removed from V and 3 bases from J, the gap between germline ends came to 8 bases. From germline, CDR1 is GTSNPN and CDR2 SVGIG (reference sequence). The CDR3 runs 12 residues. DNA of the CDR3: TGTGCCTGGGGACACCCCAATCAGCCCCAGCATTTT. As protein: CAWGHPNQPQHF.

The CDR3 sequence is CASSLGLNTGELFF. The CDR3 region has the DNA TGTGCCAGCAGCTTGGGACTTAACACCGGGGAGCTGTTTTTT. The chain couples TRBV5-6 to TRBJ2-2; D is ambiguous. The V end lost 0 bases, the J end lost 2 bases, and 5 bases lay between the germline ends. The CDR3 is made up of 14 amino acids. Germline loops: CDR1 SGHDT, CDR2 YYEEEE.

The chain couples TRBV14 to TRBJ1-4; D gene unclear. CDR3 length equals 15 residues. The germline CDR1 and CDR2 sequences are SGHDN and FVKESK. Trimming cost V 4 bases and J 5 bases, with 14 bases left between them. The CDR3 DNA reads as TGTGCCAGCAGCCCCCTTGGGCAGCAAAATGAAAAACTGTTTTTT. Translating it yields CASSPLGQQNEKLFF.

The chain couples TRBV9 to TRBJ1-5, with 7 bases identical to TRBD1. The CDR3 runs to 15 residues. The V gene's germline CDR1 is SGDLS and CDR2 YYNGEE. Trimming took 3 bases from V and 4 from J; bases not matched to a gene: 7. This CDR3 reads CASSADDRVNQPQHF. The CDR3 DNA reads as TGTGCCAGCAGCGCCGACGACAGGGTAAATCAGCCCCAGCATTTT.

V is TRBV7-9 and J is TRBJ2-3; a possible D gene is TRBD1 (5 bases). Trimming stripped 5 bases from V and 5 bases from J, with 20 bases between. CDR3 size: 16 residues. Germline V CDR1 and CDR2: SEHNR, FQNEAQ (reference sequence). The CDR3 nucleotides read TGTGCCAGCAGCCTATTAGCAGGGCGAGAAATAGATACGCAGTATTTT. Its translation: CASSLLAGREIDTQYF.

CDR3 amino acids: CASSLGHSYEQYF. The DNA of the CDR3 is TGCGCCAGCAGCTTGGGACACTCCTACGAGCAGTACTTC. The V and J genes are TRBV5-1 and TRBJ2-7, with no clear D. The CDR3 extends over 13 amino acids. Trimming left V 0 bases short and J 0 bases short, with 4 bases between. Germline V gene sequence: CDR1 SGHRS, CDR2 YFSETQ. The whole variable domain, remainder taken from reference TRBV5-1 and TRBJ2-7, is KAGVTQTPRYLIKTRGQQVTLSCSPISGHRSVSWYQQTPGQGLQFLFEYFSETQRNKGNFPGRFSGRQFSNSRSEMNVSTLELGDSALYLCASSLGHSYEQYFGPGTRLTVT.

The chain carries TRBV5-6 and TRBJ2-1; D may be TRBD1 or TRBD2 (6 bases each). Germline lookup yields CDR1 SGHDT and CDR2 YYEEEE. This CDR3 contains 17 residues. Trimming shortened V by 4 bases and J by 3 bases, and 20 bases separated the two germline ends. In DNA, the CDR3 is TGTGCCAGCAGCCTGGGCCACACGGGGGCGAGCTACAATGAGCAGTTCTTC. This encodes CASSLGHTGASYNEQFF.

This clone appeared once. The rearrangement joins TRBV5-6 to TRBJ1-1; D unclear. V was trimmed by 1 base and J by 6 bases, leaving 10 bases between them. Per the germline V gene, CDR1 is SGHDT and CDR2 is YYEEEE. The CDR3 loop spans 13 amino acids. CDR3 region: CASSLLGGAEAFF. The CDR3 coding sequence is TGTGCCAGCAGCTTGTTAGGTGGGGCTGAAGCTTTCTTT.

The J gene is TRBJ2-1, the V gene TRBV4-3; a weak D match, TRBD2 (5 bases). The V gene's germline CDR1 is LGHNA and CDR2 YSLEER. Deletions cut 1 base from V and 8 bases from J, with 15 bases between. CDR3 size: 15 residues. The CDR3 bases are TGCGCCAGCAGCCAAGGGGGAGTGTTTATGGATGAGCAGTTCTTC. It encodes CASSQGGVFMDEQFF.

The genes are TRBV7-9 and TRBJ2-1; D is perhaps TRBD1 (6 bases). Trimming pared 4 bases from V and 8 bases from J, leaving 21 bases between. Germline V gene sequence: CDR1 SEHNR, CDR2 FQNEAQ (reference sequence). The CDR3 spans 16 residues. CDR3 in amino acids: CASSSSGTNLGDEQFF. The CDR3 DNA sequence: TGTGCCAGCAGCTCCTCTGGGACAAACCTCGGGGATGAGCAGTTCTTC. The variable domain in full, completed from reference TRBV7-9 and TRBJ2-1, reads DTGVSQNPRHKITKRGQNVTFRCDPISEHNRLYWYRQTLGQGPEFLTYFQNEAQLEKSRLLSDRFSAERPKGSFSTLEIQRTEQGDSAMYLCASSSSGTNLGDEQFFGPGTRLTVL.